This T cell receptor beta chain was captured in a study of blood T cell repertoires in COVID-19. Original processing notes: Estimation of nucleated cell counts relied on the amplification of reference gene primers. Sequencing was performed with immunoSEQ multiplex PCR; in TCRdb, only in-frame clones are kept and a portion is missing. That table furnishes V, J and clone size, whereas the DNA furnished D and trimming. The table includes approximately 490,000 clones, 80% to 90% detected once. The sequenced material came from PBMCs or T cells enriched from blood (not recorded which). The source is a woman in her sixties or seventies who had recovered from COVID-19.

The CDR3 nucleotides read TGTGCCAGCAGCCGGGGACTAGCGATTTACAATGAGCAGTTCTTC. Residues: CASSRGLAIYNEQFF. The chain uses TRBV3-1 (or the pseudogene TRBV3-2) and TRBJ2-1; 10 bases line up with TRBD2. Germline lookup yields CDR1 LGHDT and CDR2 YNNKEL (reference sequence). The CDR3 length is 15 residues. V lost 4 bases to trimming and J lost 4 bases; unmatched junction nucleotides: 4.